The 14 T cell receptor beta chains listed next were all sequenced from one sample in a study of vaccination and CD4 T cells after COVID-19. These receptors are not linked to any known antigen. Scientists ran DNA taken from cultured CD4+ T cells through the Oncomine TCR Beta short-read assay for sequencing. TCRdb reanalysed the PCR reads using MiXCR and keeps one entry per CDR3 protein. The data show about 21,000 distinct CDR3 sequences, approximately 48% seen once. The treatment is: roughly ten-day PBMC culture with coronavirus spike peptide pools or control peptides (ViraFEST assay). The sequencing input was cultured CD4+ T cells from blood. Receptor source: a human donor with COVID-19.

This sequence joins TRBV7-9 and TRBJ1-1; D is unresolved. The CDR3 is 15 residues long. Germline assignment: CDR1 SEHNR and CDR2 FQNEAQ (reference sequence). The germline V and J ends were trimmed by 1 base and 4 bases, with 13 bases remaining between them. This CDR3 is CASSLGFGVVTEAFF. The CDR3 DNA reads TGTGCCAGCAGCTTAGGTTTTGGGGTGGTCACTGAAGCTTTCTTT.

This clonotype was detected only a few times. The chain recombines TRBV20-1 with TRBJ2-7; TRBD1 aligns across 12 bases. CDR1 is DFQATT, CDR2 SNEGSKA, per germline (reference sequence). J lost 5 bases, V lost 3 bases, and 8 bases had no gene match. The CDR3 runs to 15 residues. The CDR3 sequence is CSASLLGQGANEQYF. The CDR3 DNA follows: TGCAGTGCTAGCCTGCTGGGACAGGGGGCCAACGAGCAGTACTTC.

V usage is TRBV28 and J usage is TRBJ1-1; D uncertain. The CDR3 is made up of 12 amino acids. Germline V gene sequence: CDR1 MDHEN, CDR2 SYDVKM. Trimming shortened V by 3 bases and J by 5 bases, and 7 bases separated the two germline ends. As DNA, the CDR3 is TGTGCCAGCAGTTTGAGGGAAACTGAAGCTTTCTTT. Its protein is CASSLRETEAFF.

J is TRBJ2-1 and V is TRBV11-3; D tentatively reads TRBD1 or TRBD2 (5 bases each). Trimming pared 1 base from V and 9 bases from J, leaving 16 bases between. In germline, CDR1 is SGHNT, CDR2 YENEEA. The CDR3 covers 15 residues. In nucleotides, the CDR3 is TGTGCCAGCAGCTTAGGTGGCAGGGACGGCGTTGAGCAGTTCTTC. Amino acids: CASSLGGRDGVEQFF. Filled out from reference TRBV11-3 and TRBJ2-1, the complete variable domain reads EAGVVQSPRYKIIEKKQPVAFWCNPISGHNTLYWYLQNLGQGPELLIRYENEEAVDDSQLPKDRFSAERLKGVDSTLKIQPAELGDSAVYLCASSLGGRDGVEQFFGPGTRLTVL.

V gene TRBV5-1 combines with J gene TRBJ2-7; a possible D gene is TRBD1 (6 bases). Germline V gene lookup returns CDR1 SGHRS and CDR2 YFSETQ. Trimming removed 5 bases at V and 2 bases at J, with 11 bases between. The CDR3 totals 13 residues. CDR3 protein: CASSYRDPYEQYF. The DNA of the CDR3 is TGCGCCAGCAGTTACAGGGATCCCTACGAGCAGTACTTC.

In its sample, this clonotype was seen a few times. The chain carries TRBV11-1 and TRBJ1-1; perhaps TRBD1 as D (5 bases). V lost 5 bases and J lost 10, with 14 bases in between. The length of the CDR3 is 12 residues. Germline V lookup: CDR1 SGHAT, CDR2 FQDESV (reference sequence). CDR3 sequence: CASSPGARGAFF. CDR3 DNA: TGTGCCAGCAGCCCGGGAGCGAGGGGAGCTTTCTTT. The whole variable domain, filled in from reference TRBV11-1 and TRBJ1-1, reads EAEVAQSPRYKITEKSQAVAFWCDPISGHATLYWYRQILGQGPELLVQFQDESVVDDSQLPKDRFSAERLKGVDSTLKIQPAELGDSAMYLCASSPGARGAFFGQGTRLTVV.

This clonotype has a handful of counts. The chain is built from TRBV25-1 and TRBJ1-2, with 9 bases matching TRBD1. Losses at the gene ends were 2 bases for V and 2 bases for J; bases not matched to a gene: 6. This CDR3 is built from 16 residues. Germline CDR1 reads MGHDK; CDR2 reads SYGVNS. The CDR3 nucleotides read TGTGCCAGCAGTGAACCTGGGACAGGGATCAACTATGGCTACACCTTC. The encoded protein is CASSEPGTGINYGYTF.

This clonotype showed up just once. CDR3 amino acids: CASSPRAPRGNTQYF. The CDR3 region has the DNA TGTGCCAGCAGTCCCCGGGCCCCCCGCGGAAATACGCAGTATTTT. The V call is TRBV12-3 or TRBV12-4, the J call TRBJ2-3, with D hard to call. The CDR3 totals 15 residues. Deletions cut 5 bases from V and 7 bases from J, with 19 bases between.

This clonotype has more than one count but fewer than ten. The chain links TRBV6-2 or TRBV6-3 to TRBJ2-3; D uncertain. CDR1 and CDR2 (germline): MNHEY, SVGEGT. Trimming took 3 bases from V and 0 from J, leaving 13 bases between them. The length of the CDR3 is 16 residues. CDR3 nucleotide sequence: TGTGCCAGCAGTTATGGGCCAGGATCTAGCACAGATACGCAGTATTTT. Amino acids: CASSYGPGSSTDTQYF.

V usage is TRBV7-2 and J usage is TRBJ1-1, with D unresolved. Germline CDR1 and CDR2: SGHTA and FQGNSA. The CDR3 consists of 15 residues. V was trimmed by 1 base and J by 1 base, leaving 10 bases between them. CDR3 sequence: CASSLGLGKNTEAFF. In nucleotides, the CDR3 is TGTGCCAGCAGCTTAGGCTTGGGGAAGAACACTGAAGCTTTCTTT. Based on the CDR3 plus reference TRBV7-2 and TRBJ1-1, the full variable domain is GAGVSQSPSNKVTEKGKDVELRCDPISGHTALYWYRQSLGQGLEFLIYFQGNSAPDKSGLPSDRFSAERTGGSVSTLTIQRTQQEDSAVYLCASSLGLGKNTEAFFGQGTRLTVV.

The chain joins TRBV12-3 or TRBV12-4 to TRBJ2-7; 7 bases line up with TRBD1. With 5 bases clipped from V and 5 bases from J, the junction kept 9 bases outside the gene matches. The CDR3 has 14 amino acids. The CDR3 region is CASSETDRRHEQYF. DNA for the CDR3: TGTGCCAGCAGTGAAACGGACAGGAGGCACGAGCAGTACTTC.

The chain is built from TRBV28 and TRBJ1-1, with D uncertain. V shed 6 bases and J shed 7 bases, with 9 bases lying between them. This CDR3 comprises 11 residues. CDR1 and CDR2 from the germline V gene are MDHEN and SYDVKM. The CDR3 coding sequence is TGTGCCAGCAGCCCCCTGGGTGAAGCTTTCTTT. Its protein product is CASSPLGEAFF.

The V and J genes are TRBV19 and TRBJ1-2; D unclear. CDR3 length: 11 amino acids. Per germline, CDR1 LNHDA and CDR2 SQIVND (reference sequence). Trimming shortened V by 6 bases and J by 13 bases, and 15 bases separated the two germline ends. The CDR3 DNA reads as TGTGCCAGTAGCTTGGAAGGTCGCTGCACCTTC. Its translation: CASSLEGRCTF.

The chain employs TRBV28 and TRBJ1-2, with 7 bases that match TRBD1. The V segment lost 5 bases and the J segment 6 bases; nucleotides outside the gene matches: 9. The CDR3 runs to 14 residues. The germline gives CDR1 MDHEN, CDR2 SYDVKM. CDR3 protein: CASSVGDSNHGYTF. CDR3 sequence (DNA): TGTGCCAGCAGTGTAGGGGACAGCAACCATGGCTACACCTTC.